Listed below are T cell receptor beta chains from one sample, sequenced in a study of OX40 agonist ivuxolimab in advanced cancers. Generated by immunoSEQ multiplex PCR, the TCRdb table keeps only in-frame clones and is missing some. The profile shows over 60,000 clones, about 89% of them singletons. Sequences were derived from CD4+ or CD8+ T cells sorted from blood, sampled in a trial of the OX40 agonist ivuxolimab. The receptor set was obtained from an adult with an advanced solid tumor such as melanoma, head and neck, liver or kidney cancer. The CDR3 runs from the conserved cysteine through the conserved F or W. D genes are given only for firm matches. The size field is filled for only some rows; it gives once, few, many or a size class.

>NA|NA|TRBV5-1|TRBJ2-5|13
TGCGCCAGCAGCTTGGTTGGGCAAGAGACCCAGTACTTC
CASSLVGQETQYF
>TRBD2|NA|TRBV6-5|TRBJ2-7|14
TGTGCCAGCAGTAGAGCGGGACTCCCCTACGAGCAGTACTTC
CASSRAGLPYEQYF
>NA|NA|TRBV21-1|TRBJ2-2|14
TGTGCCAGCAGCAGAGGGACAGGCCCCGGGGAGCTGTTTTTT
CASSRGTGPGELFF
>NA|NA|TRBV6-5|TRBJ1-5|15
TGTGCCAGCAGTTACTCGGCAGGGAAGGATCAGCCCCAGCATTTT
CASSYSAGKDQPQHF
>TRBD2|NA|TRBV6-5|TRBJ2-5|14
TGTGCCAGCAGGTTAGCGGGAAACGGGGAGACCCAGTACTTC
CASRLAGNGETQYF
>TRBD2|NA|TRBV11-3|TRBJ2-1|14
TGTGCCAGCAGCCTAAGGACTAGCGACAATGAGCAGTTCTTC
CASSLRTSDNEQFF
>NA|NA|TRBV5-5|TRBJ1-2|13
TGTGCCAGCAGCTTGGTTCAGGACGTAGGCTACACCTTC
CASSLVQDVGYTF
>TRBD1|NA|TRBV7-8|TRBJ1-1|15
TGTGCCAGCAGCCTGACAGGGAGGCTGAACACTGAAGCTTTCTTT
CASSLTGRLNTEAFF
>TRBD2|NA|TRBV7-2|TRBJ2-1|15
TGTGCCAGCAGCCCCCCCGGGACTAGGGGCAATGAGCAGTTCTTC
CASSPPGTRGNEQFF
>NA|NA|TRBV6-1|TRBJ2-5|14
TGTGCCAGCAGTGAAGGTTTGGCACAAGAGACCCAGTACTTC
CASSEGLAQETQYF
>NA|NA|TRBV5-1|TRBJ2-3|12
TGCGCCAGCAGCTCGAGCACAGATACGCAGTATTTT
CASSSSTDTQYF
>NA|NA|TRBV7-2|TRBJ2-5|14
TGTGCCAGCGCTCAGAGGGCAGGAGGGGAGACCCAGTACTTC
CASAQRAGGETQYF
>NA|NA|TRBV5-1|TRBJ1-2|13
TGCGCCAGCAGCCCGGACCAGTCGAGTGGCTACACCTTC
CASSPDQSSGYTF
>NA|NA|TRBV6-5|TRBJ1-6|13
TGTGCCAGCAGGGCGGAAACGAATTCACCCCTCCACTTT
CASRAETNSPLHF
>TRBD1|NA|TRBV4-1|TRBJ2-1|16
TGCGCCAGCAGCCCGTTCCCGACAGGGGGCTACAATGAGCAGTTCTTC
CASSPFPTGGYNEQFF
>TRBD2|NA|TRBV15|TRBJ2-7|15
TGTGCCACCAGCAGAGAGCTAGCGGGCTCCTACGAGCAGTACTTC
CATSRELAGSYEQYF
>NA|NA|TRBV10-3|TRBJ2-1|13
TGTGCCATCAGTGGCGGATGGAGCAATGAGCAGTTCTTC
CAISGGWSNEQFF
>NA|NA|TRBV14|TRBJ2-1|16
TGTGCCAGCAGCCAGACCCCCGGGCTGGCCTACAATGAGCAGTTCTTC
CASSQTPGLAYNEQFF
>NA|NA|TRBV11-3|TRBJ2-2|18
TGTGCCAGCAGCCACAGTCTTTCTGGGGTGTTCGGGACCGGGGAGCTGTTTTTT
CASSHSLSGVFGTGELFF
>TRBD1|few|TRBV7-9|TRBJ2-1|15
TGTGCCAGCAGCACCGGACAGGGATTCTACAATGAGCAGTTCTTC
CASSTGQGFYNEQFF
>NA|NA|TRBV7-2|TRBJ1-1|14
TGTGCCAGCAGCTTAGGAGTTTCGTCCACTGAAGCTTTCTTT
CASSLGVSSTEAFF
>TRBD2|NA|TRBV4-3|TRBJ2-1|16
TGCGCCAGCAGCCAAGATCTGACTAGCGGGAGTCTCTCGCAGTTCTTC
CASSQDLTSGSLSQFF
>NA|NA|TRBV11-3|TRBJ1-1|13
TGTGCCAGCAGCAACCGACAGAGCACTGAAGCTTTCTTT
CASSNRQSTEAFF
>NA|NA|TRBV2|TRBJ1-2|18
TGTGCCAGCAGTGGACTGGGATCTCCGGGACATATTGTCGGTGGCTACACCTTC
CASSGLGSPGHIVGGYTF
>NA|NA|TRBV5-1|TRBJ2-7|12
TGCGCCAGCAGCTTGGCCGGGGGAGAGCAGTACTTC
CASSLAGGEQYF
>NA|NA|TRBV18|TRBJ2-3|15
TGTGCCAGCTCACCACCGTCAGGGGCCGGAGATACGCAGTATTTT
CASSPPSGAGDTQYF
>TRBD1|NA|TRBV7-2|TRBJ1-5|14
TGTGCCAGCAGCTTTACAGGGGTTGATCAGCCCCAGCATTTT
CASSFTGVDQPQHF
>NA|NA|TRBV7-9|TRBJ1-3|15
TGTGCCAGCAGCTTTATGACAGGCACTGGAAACACCATATATTTT
CASSFMTGTGNTIYF
>NA|NA|TRBV11-3|TRBJ1-2|14
TGTGCCAGCAGCTTAGTCCCAGGCGACTGGGGCTACACCTTC
CASSLVPGDWGYTF
>NA|NA|TRBV11-1|TRBJ2-7|12
TGTGCCAGCAGCCCCGGGACCTACGAGCAGTACTTC
CASSPGTYEQYF
>NA|NA|TRBV23-1|TRBJ2-7|16
TGCGCCAGCATTACCCCGGGGGGACAGTTCTGCTACGAGCAGTACTTC
CASITPGGQFCYEQYF
>TRBD2|NA|TRBV18|TRBJ2-1|15
TGTGCCAGCTCACCGGGACTAACCTCCTACAATGAGCAGTTCTTC
CASSPGLTSYNEQFF
>NA|NA|TRBV30|TRBJ2-3|14
TGTGCCTGGAGTGTCCAGGGTGGCGCAGATACGCAGTATTTT
CAWSVQGGADTQYF
>TRBD1|once|TRBV28|TRBJ1-5|14
TGTGCCAGCAGCTCAGGACAGGGCCATCAGCCCCAGCATTTT
CASSSGQGHQPQHF
>TRBD1|NA|TRBV7-2|TRBJ1-2|16
TGTGCCAGCAGCTTCTCCGGGACAGGACCTAACTATGGCTACACCTTC
CASSFSGTGPNYGYTF
>NA|NA|TRBV7-2|TRBJ2-2|16
TGTGCCAGCAGCTTAGCTAAGACAGGAGGGGCCGGGGAGCTGTTTTTT
CASSLAKTGGAGELFF
>NA|NA|TRBV6-5|TRBJ1-6|16
TGTGCCAGCAGTTACGGGAGAGATGACTATAATTCACCCCTCCACTTT
CASSYGRDDYNSPLHF
>NA|NA|TRBV6-1|TRBJ1-2|12
TGTGCCAGCGGGTGGTGGGACTATGGCTACACCTTC
CASGWWDYGYTF
>NA|NA|TRBV19|TRBJ1-2|13
TGTGCCAGTTCCGATGGGGGTTTGGATGGCTACACCTTC
CASSDGGLDGYTF
>TRBD1|NA|TRBV2|TRBJ2-1|15
TGTGCCAGCAGTGCAGACAGGGGGTCCTACAATGAGCAGTTCTTC
CASSADRGSYNEQFF
>TRBD2|NA|TRBV19|TRBJ2-1|12
TGTGCCGCTAGCGGGAGGGCCCGCGAGCAGTTCTTC
CAASGRAREQFF
>NA|NA|TRBV10-2|TRBJ1-5|14
TGCGCCAGCAGAGGCTGGGGGTCGGAGCAGCCCCAGCATTTT
CASRGWGSEQPQHF
>NA|NA|TRBV19|TRBJ2-7|13
TGTGCCAGTAGTATACACAGAGACTACGAGCAGTACTTC
CASSIHRDYEQYF
>TRBD2|few|TRBV7-9|TRBJ2-7|15
TGTGCCAGCAGCTTAGCAGCGGGGACGGGCTACGAGCAGTACTTC
CASSLAAGTGYEQYF
>TRBD1|NA|TRBV2|TRBJ1-6|16
TGTGCCAGCAGTCGACAGGGGGCGGACTATAATTCACCCCTCCACTTT
CASSRQGADYNSPLHF
>TRBD2|NA|TRBV27|TRBJ2-1|17
TGTGCCAGCAGTTCTTCACTTACTAGCGGACACTACAATGAGCAGTTCTTC
CASSSSLTSGHYNEQFF
>TRBD2|NA|TRBV27|TRBJ2-5|17
TGTGCCAGCAGAACCTACGGACTAGCGGGAGGTCAAGAGACCCAGTACTTC
CASRTYGLAGGQETQYF
>NA|NA|TRBV28|TRBJ2-2|14
TGTGCCAGCATAAGAGGGCAAAGCACCGGGGAGCTGTTTTTT
CASIRGQSTGELFF
>TRBD2|NA|TRBV2|TRBJ2-7|16
TGTGCCAGCAGCACCAACAACCTAGCGGGAGAGGGGGAGCAGTACTTC
CASSTNNLAGEGEQYF
>NA|few|TRBV19|TRBJ2-7|14
TGTGCCAGTAGTGGGACGTCCTCCTCCTACGAGCAGTACTTC
CASSGTSSSYEQYF
>TRBD2|NA|TRBV2|TRBJ2-5|15
TGTGCCAGCAGCGGCCCGAGCGGGAGCGGTGAGACCCAGTACTTC
CASSGPSGSGETQYF
>TRBD2|NA|TRBV7-9|TRBJ2-5|19
TGTGCCAGCAGCTTAGTAGTAACTAGCGGGCGGGGAAGTCAAGAGACCCAGTACTTC
CASSLVVTSGRGSQETQYF
>TRBD2|once|TRBV18|TRBJ2-1|16
TGTGCCAGCTCACCTAACCCGGGACTAGCGGGAGTTGAGCAGTTCTTC
CASSPNPGLAGVEQFF
>TRBD1|few|TRBV11-2|TRBJ1-5|14
TGTGCCAGCAGCTTAAACGGACAGGGAAGGCCCCAGCATTTT
CASSLNGQGRPQHF
>TRBD2|NA|TRBV19|TRBJ2-1|15
TGTGCCAGTAGCGTCACGGGAGGGCCACGAAATGAGCAGTTCTTC
CASSVTGGPRNEQFF
>TRBD2|NA|TRBV7-2|TRBJ2-5|15
TGTGCCAGCAGCGTTACCGCGGGGGGGCGGGAGACCCAGTACTTC
CASSVTAGGRETQYF
>NA|NA|TRBV10-3|TRBJ1-5|14
TGTGCCACCTGGGGAGGGGAGCTTAATCAGCCCCAGCATTTT
CATWGGELNQPQHF
>NA|NA|TRBV6-5|TRBJ2-7|12
TGTGCCAGCGCGAGAGATACCTACGAGCAGTACTTC
CASARDTYEQYF
>NA|NA|TRBV21-1|TRBJ2-1|11
TGTGCCAGCGGCAGGACTAGCGGACAGTTCTTC
CASGRTSGQFF
>NA|NA|TRBV7-6|TRBJ1-4|14
TGTGCCAGCAGCCCCGGGACTGCGGGGGGGGAACTGTTTTTT
CASSPGTAGGELFF